The clone carrying this T cell receptor beta chain was detected once. Its antigen remains unidentified. This entry belongs to a study of PD-L1 blockade in urothelial cancer. About the research overall: T cell content in blood samples showed a median of about 140,000. General study results and limits: Durable-benefit patients showed greater tumor-associated blood clone expansion at 3 weeks.

A spike-in of synthetic TCR analog templates was added to each PCR. The assay was immunoSEQ multiplex PCR, and TCRdb's table has in-frame clones only and misses some. In the table there are more than 35,000 clones, roughly 78% of which are singletons. Locally advanced or metastatic urothelial carcinoma was diagnosed in the patients. The sequence derives from a man aged 70-80 years with urothelial cancer. The sequenced sample was PBMCs, obtained around atezolizumab (anti-PD-L1) treatment.

The CDR3 reads CASSWGLAGGRGTDTQYF. DNA of the CDR3: TGTGCCAGCAGCTGGGGACTAGCGGGAGGGAGGGGCACAGATACGCAGTATTTT. The chain carries TRBV5-6 and TRBJ2-3; 16 nucleotides align to TRBD2. With 3 bases clipped from V and 1 base from J, the junction kept 5 bases outside the gene matches. Germline values: CDR1 SGHDT, CDR2 YYEEEE. There are 18 residues in the CDR3.